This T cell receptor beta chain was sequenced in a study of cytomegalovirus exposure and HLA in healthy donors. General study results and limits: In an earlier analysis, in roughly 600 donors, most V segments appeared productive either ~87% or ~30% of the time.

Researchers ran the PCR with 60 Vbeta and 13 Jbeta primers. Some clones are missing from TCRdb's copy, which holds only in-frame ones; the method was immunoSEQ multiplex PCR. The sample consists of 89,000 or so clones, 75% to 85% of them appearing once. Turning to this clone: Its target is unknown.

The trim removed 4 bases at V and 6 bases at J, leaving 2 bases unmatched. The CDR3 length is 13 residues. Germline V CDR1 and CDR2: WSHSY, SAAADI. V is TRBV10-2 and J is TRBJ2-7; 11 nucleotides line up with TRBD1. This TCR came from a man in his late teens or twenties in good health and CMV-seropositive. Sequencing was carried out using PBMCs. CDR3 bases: TGCGCCAGCAGTGGGACAGGGGGCGCCGAGCAGTACTTC. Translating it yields CASSGTGGAEQYF.